Listed below are T cell receptor beta chains from one sample, sequenced in a study of CD8 T cells in ankylosing spondylitis. TCRdb independently ran MiXCR on the 5' RACE reads; one entry per CDR3 protein. The table shows fewer than 750,000 distinct CDR3 sequences, with 19% occurring only once. Sequencing was performed on blood, either unsorted or a sorted T cell fraction (not recorded which). The receptors were sampled from a male donor with ankylosing spondylitis. Both conserved end residues are part of each CDR3. D genes are given only for firm matches. Expanded clones get a size class; other rows say once, few or many, or leave the size out.

size: few
V: TRBV18
J: TRBJ2-1
D: TRBD1
CDR3: CASSPGQGAGNEQFF
DNA: TGTGCCAGCTCACCGGGACAGGGGGCTGGCAATGAGCAGTTCTTC

size: few
V: TRBV5-5
J: TRBJ2-3
D: -
CDR3: CASSLGGTWRRTDTQYF
DNA: TGTGCCAGCAGCTTGGGCGGGACCTGGAGACGCACAGATACGCAGTATTTT

size: few
V: TRBV20-1
J: TRBJ1-1
D: -
CDR3: CSASKGMGMNTEAFF
DNA: TGCAGTGCTAGCAAGGGGATGGGGATGAACACTGAAGCTTTCTTT

size: -
V: TRBV18
J: TRBJ1-5
D: -
CDR3: CASSTEYNQPQHF
DNA: TGTGCCAGCTCTACAGAGTACAATCAGCCCCAGCATTTT

size: -
V: TRBV10-3
J: TRBJ2-1
D: -
CDR3: CAISEGLPNYNEQFF
DNA: TGTGCCATCAGTGAGGGACTACCGAATTACAATGAGCAGTTCTTC

size: few
V: TRBV7-6
J: TRBJ2-1
D: TRBD2
CDR3: CASSWREGQANEQFF
DNA: TGTGCCAGCAGCTGGCGGGAGGGCCAAGCCAATGAGCAGTTCTTC

size: few
V: TRBV4-1
J: TRBJ1-3
D: -
CDR3: CASSPSQGMGNTIYF
DNA: TGCGCCAGCAGCCCCTCCCAGGGCATGGGAAACACCATATATTTT

size: few
V: TRBV6-1
J: TRBJ1-5
D: TRBD1
CDR3: CASSPRGINQPQHF
DNA: TGTGCCAGCAGTCCCAGGGGGATCAATCAGCCCCAGCATTTT

size: few
V: TRBV10-3
J: TRBJ2-1
D: TRBD2
CDR3: CAIRGGLAGERYNEQFF
DNA: TGTGCCATCAGGGGGGGACTAGCGGGAGAAAGGTACAATGAGCAGTTCTTC

size: few
V: TRBV12-3/TRBV12-4
J: TRBJ2-1
D: -
CDR3: CASRTSGDSYNEQFF
DNA: TGTGCCAGCAGAACCTCTGGGGACTCCTACAATGAGCAGTTCTTC

size: -
V: TRBV30
J: TRBJ1-1
D: -
CDR3: CAWSVLGGLEAFF
DNA: TGTGCCTGGAGTGTACTAGGGGGTTTGGAAGCTTTCTTT

size: few
V: TRBV12-3/TRBV12-4
J: TRBJ2-2
D: -
CDR3: CASSLILTPTGELFF
DNA: TGTGCCAGCAGTTTAATATTGACTCCGACCGGGGAGCTGTTTTTT

size: few
V: TRBV5-1
J: TRBJ2-2
D: TRBD1
CDR3: CASSHFRGTGELFF
DNA: TGCGCCAGCAGCCACTTCAGGGGGACCGGGGAGCTGTTTTTT

size: few
V: TRBV5-4
J: TRBJ2-5
D: -
CDR3: CASSFISGETQYF
DNA: TGTGCCAGCAGCTTTATCAGCGGGGAGACCCAGTACTTC

size: -
V: TRBV7-9
J: TRBJ1-1
D: TRBD1
CDR3: CASSSGTGSNTEAFF
DNA: TGTGCCAGCAGCTCCGGGACAGGGTCCAACACTGAAGCTTTCTTT

size: few
V: TRBV6-1
J: TRBJ2-3
D: -
CDR3: CASSNRGRSTDTQYF
DNA: TGTGCCAGCAGTAATCGGGGGCGAAGCACAGATACGCAGTATTTT

size: -
V: TRBV7-9
J: TRBJ1-2
D: -
CDR3: CASGSGNYGYTF
DNA: TGTGCCAGCGGATCAGGGAACTATGGCTACACCTTC

size: -
V: TRBV4-1
J: TRBJ2-5
D: TRBD2
CDR3: CASSGRLAEQETQYF
DNA: TGCGCCAGCAGCGGTCGACTAGCGGAGCAAGAGACCCAGTACTTC

size: few
V: TRBV20-1
J: TRBJ1-2
D: TRBD1
CDR3: CSARGDSSYGYTF
DNA: TGCAGTGCTAGGGGGGACAGCAGCTATGGCTACACCTTC

size: few
V: TRBV28
J: TRBJ1-5
D: -
CDR3: CASSTSDSIGNQPQHF
DNA: TGTGCCAGCAGTACCTCAGACAGCATAGGAAATCAGCCCCAGCATTTT

size: -
V: TRBV6-2/TRBV6-3
J: TRBJ1-4
D: -
CDR3: CASSYTGTDEKLFF
DNA: TGTGCCAGCAGCTACACCGGGACGGATGAAAAACTGTTTTTT

size: few
V: TRBV3-1
J: TRBJ2-5
D: -
CDR3: CASSPTRDRSDYAQETQYF
DNA: TGTGCCAGCAGCCCCACACGGGACCGGAGTGATTACGCACAAGAGACCCAGTACTTC

size: few
V: TRBV2
J: TRBJ2-7
D: -
CDR3: CAIRRGVGVYEQYF
DNA: TGTGCGATTAGACGTGGGGTTGGGGTCTACGAGCAGTACTTC

size: few
V: TRBV2
J: TRBJ2-7
D: TRBD2
CDR3: CASSEALAGGPEQYF
DNA: TGTGCCAGCAGTGAAGCGCTGGCGGGGGGCCCCGAGCAGTACTTC

size: -
V: TRBV7-2
J: TRBJ2-3
D: -
CDR3: CASSASTSTDTQYF
DNA: TGTGCCAGCAGCGCGAGCACGTCCACAGATACGCAGTATTTT

size: -
V: TRBV20-1
J: TRBJ2-7
D: -
CDR3: CSARDWSVEQYF
DNA: TGCAGTGCTAGAGATTGGTCCGTCGAGCAGTACTTC

size: -
V: TRBV29-1
J: TRBJ1-1
D: -
CDR3: CSVHKDRGTEAFF
DNA: TGCAGCGTTCACAAGGATAGGGGCACTGAAGCTTTCTTT

size: -
V: TRBV7-3
J: TRBJ2-5
D: -
CDR3: CASSLTGLQGEETQYF
DNA: TGTGCCAGCAGCTTAACAGGCTTACAGGGAGAAGAGACCCAGTACTTC

size: few
V: TRBV5-1
J: TRBJ1-1
D: -
CDR3: CASSMGPSNTEAFF
DNA: TGCGCCAGCAGCATGGGACCCTCAAACACTGAAGCTTTCTTT

size: few
V: TRBV10-3
J: TRBJ2-5
D: -
CDR3: CAIKGGGATQETQYF
DNA: TGTGCCATCAAGGGTGGAGGGGCGACCCAAGAGACCCAGTACTTC

size: -
V: TRBV6-2/TRBV6-3
J: TRBJ2-7
D: -
CDR3: CASSLTGKRPYEQYF
DNA: TGTGCCAGCAGCTTAACCGGGAAGAGGCCCTACGAGCAGTACTTC

size: -
V: TRBV10-3
J: TRBJ1-1
D: -
CDR3: CAIKQGWGNTEAFF
DNA: TGTGCCATCAAACAGGGTTGGGGGAACACTGAAGCTTTCTTT

size: -
V: TRBV20-1
J: TRBJ1-2
D: TRBD1
CDR3: CSARDSSGTGRVYTF
DNA: TGCAGTGCCCGAGACTCATCCGGGACAGGAAGAGTTTATACCTTC

size: few
V: TRBV5-1
J: TRBJ1-6
D: -
CDR3: CASSLDLSYNSPLHF
DNA: TGCGCCAGCAGCTTGGACCTCTCCTATAATTCACCCCTCCACTTT

size: many
V: TRBV20-1
J: TRBJ1-1
D: -
CDR3: CSARGPSQREAFF
DNA: TGCAGTGCTAGAGGGCCCTCCCAGAGGGAAGCTTTCTTT

size: -
V: TRBV20-1
J: TRBJ2-3
D: TRBD2
CDR3: CSAQAGEDTQYF
DNA: TGCAGTGCTCAAGCGGGAGAGGATACGCAGTATTTT

size: -
V: TRBV20-1
J: TRBJ1-1
D: TRBD1
CDR3: CSARRGQVNTEAFF
DNA: TGCAGTGCTAGACGGGGACAGGTGAACACTGAAGCTTTCTTT

size: -
V: TRBV5-1
J: TRBJ2-2
D: -
CDR3: CASSLDVLSTGELFF
DNA: TGCGCCAGCAGCTTGGACGTCCTAAGCACCGGGGAGCTGTTTTTT

size: few
V: TRBV6-1
J: TRBJ2-3
D: -
CDR3: CASGTRVYDTQYF
DNA: TGTGCCAGCGGGACCAGAGTTTATGATACGCAGTATTTT

size: -
V: TRBV10-3
J: TRBJ2-7
D: TRBD1
CDR3: CASDPGQGMEKQYF
DNA: TGTGCCAGCGACCCGGGACAGGGTATGGAGAAGCAGTACTTC

size: -
V: TRBV7-3
J: TRBJ2-3
D: TRBD1
CDR3: CASSTRTGSGTDTQYF
DNA: TGTGCCAGCAGCACCAGGACAGGGTCCGGCACAGATACGCAGTATTTT

size: -
V: TRBV7-9
J: TRBJ2-3
D: -
CDR3: CASSLGGMGFTDTQYF
DNA: TGTGCCAGCAGCTTAGGAGGTATGGGATTCACAGATACGCAGTATTTT

size: few
V: TRBV5-1
J: TRBJ1-1
D: TRBD1
CDR3: CASSAAGGYSEAFF
DNA: TGCGCCAGCAGCGCGGCAGGGGGATATTCTGAAGCTTTCTTT